Given below is one T cell receptor (beta chain) in context. The sample belongs to a study of T cell changes during pregnancy in multiple sclerosis. Trimming pared 2 bases from V and 1 base from J, leaving 8 bases between. Germline V gene sequence: CDR1 MNHNS, CDR2 SASEGT. The CDR3 is made up of 14 amino acids. Produced via immunoSEQ multiplex PCR; TCRdb's table is partial and in-frame only. The table shows roughly 80,000 clones, with 93% occurring only once. The specimen was peripheral blood, collected in the second trimester of pregnancy. This chain links TRBV6-1 with TRBJ1-1; D unresolved. This TCR was recovered from a female donor with multiple sclerosis, enrolled in a pregnancy study. CDR3: CASSESAGNTEAFF. Written as DNA, the CDR3 is TGTGCCAGCAGTGAATCGGCGGGGAACACTGAAGCTTTCTTT.